This T cell receptor beta chain was profiled in a study of Ad26.COV2.S vaccination and SARS-CoV-2 variants. Background on the study: Once, or twice with 56 days between doses, Ad26.COV2.S was given intramuscularly.

The germline CDR1 and CDR2 sequences are SGHNT and YENEEA. This CDR3 has 13 amino acids. V lost 6 bases to trimming and J lost 1 base; unmatched junction nucleotides: 2. Treatment defined: approximately 18 received Ad26.COV2.S at low or high dose, single or two shots; roughly five received placebo; per-sample allocation not given. All samples were drawn on day 63, counting from the first vaccine or placebo injection. What was given as vaccine was an Ad26 vector encoding Wuhan-strain SARS-CoV-2 spike. Method: immunoSEQ multiplex PCR; TCRdb's copy keeps in-frame clones and lacks some. The sample includes roughly 400,000 clones, about 88% of them seen just once.

The receptor's source is a person aged 18 to 65 who received the Ad26.COV2.S COVID-19 vaccine or a placebo. The sequencing here drew on peripheral blood, taken in a trial of Ad26.COV2.S vaccine versus placebo. The rearrangement joins TRBV11-3 to TRBJ1-1, with TRBD1 matching over 7 bases. The CDR3 DNA reads as TGTGCCAGCAGTCGACAGGGGAACACTGAAGCTTTCTTT. It codes for CASSRQGNTEAFF.